These T cell receptor beta chains were read from a single sample in a study of identical twins. TCRdb processed the 5' RACE reads anew with MiXCR; each CDR3 protein has one entry. This sample has around 340,000 distinct CDR3 sequences; roughly 12% occur once, and the top ten carry about 7%. The same data also contributed to another study, on yellow fever vaccine responses in identical twins.

The material sequenced was CD8+ T cells sorted from blood. All receptors come from a woman younger than 30 in good health. The CDR3 runs from the conserved cysteine through the conserved F or W. The D gene is left open where the match is weak. Clone size is shown for a subset of rows, as once, few, many or a class of expanded clone.

abundance | d_gene | len | j_gene | v_gene | CDR3nt | CDR3aa
NA | TRBD2 | 14 | TRBJ2-7 | TRBV12-3/TRBV12-4 | TGTGCCAGCAGCCCGGGACTAGCATCTTTCGAGCAGTACTTC | CASSPGLASFEQYF
few | TRBD1 | 19 | TRBJ2-1 | TRBV10-3 | TGTGCCATCCACGACAGGGGGTCCCCTGAATTAAGCTCCTACAATGAGCAGTTCTTC | CAIHDRGSPELSSYNEQFF
many | NA | 15 | TRBJ2-6 | TRBV3-1 | TGTGCCAGCAGCCTAGGGTACTCTGGGGCCAACGTCCTGACTTTC | CASSLGYSGANVLTF
few | NA | 12 | TRBJ1-4 | TRBV18 | TGTGCCAGCTCACCAGTGGATGAAAAACTGTTTTTT | CASSPVDEKLFF
few | NA | 10 | TRBJ2-2 | TRBV29-1 | TGCAGCGCCTACACCGGGGAGCTGTTTTTT | CSAYTGELFF
few | NA | 15 | TRBJ2-3 | TRBV6-4 | TGTGCCAGCAGTGAGCAGAACTCAGGCACAGATACGCAGTATTTT | CASSEQNSGTDTQYF
few | TRBD2 | 15 | TRBJ2-7 | TRBV7-6 | TGTGCCAGCAGCTTAGGGACTAGCGGAGACTACGAGCAGTACTTC | CASSLGTSGDYEQYF
NA | NA | 12 | TRBJ1-3 | TRBV29-1 | TGCAGCGTTTGGACCACTGGAAACACCATATATTTT | CSVWTTGNTIYF
NA | TRBD1 | 13 | TRBJ1-2 | TRBV29-1 | TGCAGCGTATGGACAGGGCCGCTGTATGGCTACACCTTC | CSVWTGPLYGYTF
few | NA | 15 | TRBJ2-2 | TRBV29-1 | TGCAGCGTTGCCCCCGACAGTTATAACACCGGGGAGCTGTTTTTT | CSVAPDSYNTGELFF
NA | NA | 13 | TRBJ2-3 | TRBV6-2/TRBV6-3 | TGTGCCAGCCAGGGGGGGGGAACAGATACGCAGTATTTT | CASQGGGTDTQYF
NA | NA | 12 | TRBJ2-7 | TRBV12-3/TRBV12-4 | TGTGCCAGCACCTCAACCACCTACGAGCAGTACTTC | CASTSTTYEQYF
NA | TRBD1 | 14 | TRBJ2-7 | TRBV20-1 | TGCAGTGCCCGGGACAGGACAGGCTACAATGAGCAGTACTTC | CSARDRTGYNEQYF
many | NA | 14 | TRBJ2-6 | TRBV27 | TGTGCCAGCAGTTTGGGCTCTGGGGCCAACGTCCTGACTTTC | CASSLGSGANVLTF
few | NA | 16 | TRBJ2-1 | TRBV5-1 | TGCGCCAGCAGCTTAGTTACGTTGGACTCCTACAATGAGCAGTTCTTC | CASSLVTLDSYNEQFF
NA | NA | 14 | TRBJ1-2 | TRBV7-9 | TGTGCCAGCAGCTTAGTGGACACCATCTATGGCTACACCTTC | CASSLVDTIYGYTF
few | NA | 12 | TRBJ1-2 | TRBV2 | TGTGCCAGCATACTTCCTAACTATGGCTACACCTTC | CASILPNYGYTF
few | NA | 15 | TRBJ2-1 | TRBV21-1 | TGTGCCAGCAGCAAACGGGAAAGCTCCTACAATGAGCAGTTCTTC | CASSKRESSYNEQFF
few | NA | 12 | TRBJ2-3 | TRBV12-3/TRBV12-4 | TGTGCCAGCAGGGACCGCACAGATACGCAGTATTTT | CASRDRTDTQYF
NA | NA | 11 | TRBJ1-1 | TRBV28 | TGTGCCAGCCGCAGGGGCACTGAAGCTTTCTTT | CASRRGTEAFF
many | NA | 16 | TRBJ2-3 | TRBV12-3/TRBV12-4 | TGTGCCAGCAGTTTACCCGACAGGCGAAGCACAGATACGCAGTATTTT | CASSLPDRRSTDTQYF
few | NA | 14 | TRBJ2-1 | TRBV2 | TGTGCCAGCAGTGTGGGAAAGGGGTACAATGAGCAGTTCTTC | CASSVGKGYNEQFF
NA | NA | 14 | TRBJ2-7 | TRBV5-1 | TGCGCCAGCAGCTCCCGGGACCACTTCTACGAGCAGTACTTC | CASSSRDHFYEQYF
few | TRBD2 | 15 | TRBJ2-1 | TRBV27 | TGTGCCAGCAGTTTCGCCCAGCGGGGGGGCGTTGAGCAGTTCTTC | CASSFAQRGGVEQFF
few | NA | 14 | TRBJ2-2 | TRBV12-3/TRBV12-4 | TGTGCCAGCAGCCCTGAGACGTACACCGGGGAGCTGTTTTTT | CASSPETYTGELFF
NA | NA | 12 | TRBJ1-1 | TRBV5-6 | TGTGCCAGCAGCTTGGCAGTTGGAGAAGCTTTCTTT | CASSLAVGEAFF
NA | TRBD1 | 13 | TRBJ2-7 | TRBV12-5 | TGTGCTAGTGGTATCGGGACAGCCTACGAGCAGTACTTC | CASGIGTAYEQYF
many | NA | 12 | TRBJ2-1 | TRBV7-2 | TGTGCCAGCAGCTTTAGGTACAATGAGCAGTTCTTC | CASSFRYNEQFF
few | NA | 16 | TRBJ2-1 | TRBV10-1 | TGCGCCAGCAGTGATTATGGGGGAATACTAAACAATGAGCAGTTCTTC | CASSDYGGILNNEQFF
NA | NA | 13 | TRBJ2-1 | TRBV19 | TGTGCCAGTAGTACACTACTCTACAATGAGCAGTTCTTC | CASSTLLYNEQFF
many | TRBD2 | 14 | TRBJ2-7 | TRBV4-1 | TGCGCCAGCAGCCAGTCTAGCGGGAGGGACGAGCAGTACTTC | CASSQSSGRDEQYF
NA | NA | 16 | TRBJ2-5 | TRBV7-8 | TGTGCCAGCAGCCGGATACAAGCCGCGTTTTCGGAGACCCAGTACTTC | CASSRIQAAFSETQYF
few | TRBD2 | 16 | TRBJ2-4 | TRBV15 | TGTGCCACCAGCACCCCTGACGGGGGGGCGTTGGACATTCAGTACTTC | CATSTPDGGALDIQYF
NA | NA | 13 | TRBJ2-7 | TRBV13 | TGTGCCAGCAGCTTACTGGTGAGCGGCGAGCAGTACTTC | CASSLLVSGEQYF
few | TRBD2 | 16 | TRBJ2-1 | TRBV5-6 | TGTGCCAGCAGCGTTAGCGGGAGGGCCTACTACAATGAGCAGTTCTTC | CASSVSGRAYYNEQFF
NA | NA | 17 | TRBJ2-4 | TRBV2 | TGTGCCAGCAGTGAAGCGCTTCTGGGAGACGGGAAAAACATTCAGTACTTC | CASSEALLGDGKNIQYF
NA | NA | 13 | TRBJ1-2 | TRBV12-3/TRBV12-4 | TGTGCCAGCACCCTTGGGTTAGCAGTCGGCTACACCTTC | CASTLGLAVGYTF
few | NA | 14 | TRBJ2-7 | TRBV12-3/TRBV12-4 | TGTGCCAGCAGAGGGGGTGTCCGTTCCTACGAGCAGTACTTC | CASRGGVRSYEQYF
few | NA | 14 | TRBJ1-1 | TRBV6-1 | TGTGCCAGCAGTGACCAGTTTGTAGACACTGAAGCTTTCTTT | CASSDQFVDTEAFF
many | TRBD2 | 15 | TRBJ2-3 | TRBV5-5 | TGTGCCAGCAGCTTAGGCGGGAGGGCCTTAGATACGCAGTATTTT | CASSLGGRALDTQYF
many | NA | 14 | TRBJ2-1 | TRBV12-3/TRBV12-4 | TGTGCCAGCAGTTTGCGTGGCGGACACAATGAGCAGTTCTTC | CASSLRGGHNEQFF
NA | TRBD1 | 19 | TRBJ2-6 | TRBV6-4 | TGTGCCAGCAGTGCCTACCCTGGACAGGGCCGATCTGGGGCCAACGTCCTGACTTTC | CASSAYPGQGRSGANVLTF
NA | NA | 15 | TRBJ1-2 | TRBV14 | TGTGCCAGCAGCCCCGGGGACTTTCACCTCTATGGCTACACCTTC | CASSPGDFHLYGYTF
NA | TRBD1 | 13 | TRBJ2-1 | TRBV5-6 | TGTGCCAGCAGCGGGGACAGGGGAGATGAGCAGTTCTTC | CASSGDRGDEQFF
NA | NA | 13 | TRBJ2-7 | TRBV12-3/TRBV12-4 | TGTGCCAGCAGCCCCGGGATCCACTACGAGCAGTACTTC | CASSPGIHYEQYF
NA | TRBD1 | 15 | TRBJ2-5 | TRBV6-1 | TGTGCCAGCAGTGAAGTCGACAGGGGGCATGAGACCCAGTACTTC | CASSEVDRGHETQYF
few | NA | 16 | TRBJ1-4 | TRBV7-6 | TGTGCCAGCAGCTTAGCCCTCGACGGGCAGAATGAAAAACTGTTTTTT | CASSLALDGQNEKLFF
many | TRBD2 | 15 | TRBJ2-3 | TRBV15 | TGTGCCACCAAGCGGGGTAGCGGATTCACAGATACGCAGTATTTT | CATKRGSGFTDTQYF